The entry that follows covers one TCR beta chain sequence. The sample is drawn from a study of blood T cell repertoires in COVID-19. Study in general: Collection of acute and convalescent COVID-19 samples took place in the United States, Italy and Spain. PBMCs, B-cell-depleted T cells, or T cells were the source of the cDNA or gDNA that made up the material.

Per the original data handling: Reference gene primer amplification gave nucleated cell count estimates. Profiling relied on immunoSEQ multiplex PCR, and the TCRdb table lists in-frame clones only, not all of them. Clone size and V and J calls were adopted from that table, with D and trimming inferred from the DNA. The repertoire consists of around 25,000 clones, with 87% occurring once and the leading ten covering 25%. Trimming stripped 6 bases from V and 5 bases from J, with 14 bases between. Germline CDR1 is SQVTM and CDR2 is ANQGSEA. This CDR3 contains 12 residues. The sequence was collected from a human donor with active COVID-19. The donor label of this sample is uncertain. Material for sequencing was peripheral blood. The chain uses TRBV29-1 and TRBJ2-7, with D perhaps TRBD2 (5 bases). Here the CDR3 reads CSVTKENHEQYF. The DNA of the CDR3 is TGCAGCGTGACTAAGGAAAACCACGAGCAGTACTTC.